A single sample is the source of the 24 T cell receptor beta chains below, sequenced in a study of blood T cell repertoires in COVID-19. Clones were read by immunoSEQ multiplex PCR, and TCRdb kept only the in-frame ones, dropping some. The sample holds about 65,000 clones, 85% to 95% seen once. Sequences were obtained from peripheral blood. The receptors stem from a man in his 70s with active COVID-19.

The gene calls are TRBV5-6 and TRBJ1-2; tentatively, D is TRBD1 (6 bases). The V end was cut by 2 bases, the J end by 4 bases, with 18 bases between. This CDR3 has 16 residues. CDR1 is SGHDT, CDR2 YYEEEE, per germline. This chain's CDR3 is CASSLDRSGAFYGYTF. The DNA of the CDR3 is TGTGCCAGCAGCTTAGACCGATCAGGGGCGTTCTATGGCTACACCTTC. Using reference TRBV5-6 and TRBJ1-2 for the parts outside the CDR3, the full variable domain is DAGVTQSPTHLIKTRGQQVTLRCSPKSGHDTVSWYQQALGQGPQFIFQYYEEEERQRGNFPDRFSGHQFPNYSSELNVNALLLGDSALYLCASSLDRSGAFYGYTFGSGTRLTVV.

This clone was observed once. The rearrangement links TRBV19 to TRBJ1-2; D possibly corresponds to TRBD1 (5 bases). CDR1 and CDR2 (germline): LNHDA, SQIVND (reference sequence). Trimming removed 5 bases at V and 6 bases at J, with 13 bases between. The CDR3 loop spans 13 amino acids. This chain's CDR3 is CASSPTVDHGYTF. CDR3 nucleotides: TGTGCCAGTAGTCCGACAGTAGACCATGGCTACACCTTC.

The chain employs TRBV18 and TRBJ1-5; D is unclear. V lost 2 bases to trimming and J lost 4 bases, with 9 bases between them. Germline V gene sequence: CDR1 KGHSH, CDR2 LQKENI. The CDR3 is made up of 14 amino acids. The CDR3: CASSPLRGNQPQHF. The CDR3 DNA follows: TGTGCCAGCTCACCATTACGGGGAAATCAGCCCCAGCATTTT.

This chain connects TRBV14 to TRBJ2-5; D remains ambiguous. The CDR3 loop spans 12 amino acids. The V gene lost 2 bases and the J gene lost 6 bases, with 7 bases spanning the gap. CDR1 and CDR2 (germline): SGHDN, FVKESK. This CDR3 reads CASSQLSQTQYF. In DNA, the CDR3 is TGTGCCAGCAGCCAATTAAGCCAGACCCAGTACTTC.

The CDR3 DNA reads TGCGCCAGCAGCTTGGCCAGGGCATCTATCCAAGAGACCCAGTACTTC. It codes for CASSLARASIQETQYF. V and J are TRBV5-1 and TRBJ2-5; D possibly corresponds to TRBD1 (5 bases). The CDR3 is 16 amino acids. With 0 bases removed from V and 1 base from J, the gap between germline ends came to 13 bases. Germline V gives CDR1 SGHRS, CDR2 YFSETQ.

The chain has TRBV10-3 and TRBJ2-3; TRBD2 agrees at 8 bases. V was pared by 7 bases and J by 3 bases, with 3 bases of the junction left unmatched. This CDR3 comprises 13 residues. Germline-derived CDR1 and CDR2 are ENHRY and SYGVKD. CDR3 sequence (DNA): TGTGCCATCAACGGGGGGGAAACAGATACGCAGTATTTT. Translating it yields CAINGGETDTQYF.

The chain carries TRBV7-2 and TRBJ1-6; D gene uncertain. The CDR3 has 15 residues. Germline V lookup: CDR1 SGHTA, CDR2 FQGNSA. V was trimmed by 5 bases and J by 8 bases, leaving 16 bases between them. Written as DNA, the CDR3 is TGTGCCAGCAGCCGGACTCGTTACGGGGATTCACCCCTCCACTTT. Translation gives CASSRTRYGDSPLHF.

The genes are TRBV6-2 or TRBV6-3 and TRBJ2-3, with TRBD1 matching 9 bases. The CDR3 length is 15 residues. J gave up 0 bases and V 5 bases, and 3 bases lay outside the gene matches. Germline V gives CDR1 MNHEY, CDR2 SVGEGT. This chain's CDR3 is CASSEGTGSTDTQYF. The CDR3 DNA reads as TGTGCCAGCAGTGAGGGGACAGGGAGCACAGATACGCAGTATTTT.

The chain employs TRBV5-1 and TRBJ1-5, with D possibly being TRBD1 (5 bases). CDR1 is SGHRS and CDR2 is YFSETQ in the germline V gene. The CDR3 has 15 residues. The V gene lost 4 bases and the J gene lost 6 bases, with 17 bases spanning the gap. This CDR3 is CASSPEGGAGQPQHF. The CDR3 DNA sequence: TGCGCCAGCAGCCCAGAGGGAGGGGCAGGTCAGCCCCAGCATTTT.

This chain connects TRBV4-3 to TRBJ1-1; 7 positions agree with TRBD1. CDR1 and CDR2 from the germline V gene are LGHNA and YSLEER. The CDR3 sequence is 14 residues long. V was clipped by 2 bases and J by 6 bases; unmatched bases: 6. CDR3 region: CASSQTQGTAEAFF. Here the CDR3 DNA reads TGCGCCAGCAGCCAAACACAGGGGACAGCTGAAGCTTTCTTT.

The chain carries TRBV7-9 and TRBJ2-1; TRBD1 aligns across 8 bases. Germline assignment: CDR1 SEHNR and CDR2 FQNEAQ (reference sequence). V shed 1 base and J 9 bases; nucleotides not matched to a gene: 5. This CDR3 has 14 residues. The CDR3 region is CASSLVQGAGEQFF. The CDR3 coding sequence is TGTGCCAGCAGCTTAGTGCAGGGGGCAGGTGAGCAGTTCTTC. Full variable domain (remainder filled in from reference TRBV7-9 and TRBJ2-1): DTGVSQNPRHKITKRGQNVTFRCDPISEHNRLYWYRQTLGQGPEFLTYFQNEAQLEKSRLLSDRFSAERPKGSFSTLEIQRTEQGDSAMYLCASSLVQGAGEQFFGPGTRLTVL.

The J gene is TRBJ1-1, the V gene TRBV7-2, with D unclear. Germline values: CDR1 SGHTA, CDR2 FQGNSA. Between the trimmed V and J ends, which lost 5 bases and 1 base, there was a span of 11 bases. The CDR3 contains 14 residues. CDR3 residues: CASSPVIWNTEAFF. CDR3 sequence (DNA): TGTGCCAGCAGCCCAGTTATATGGAACACTGAAGCTTTCTTT.

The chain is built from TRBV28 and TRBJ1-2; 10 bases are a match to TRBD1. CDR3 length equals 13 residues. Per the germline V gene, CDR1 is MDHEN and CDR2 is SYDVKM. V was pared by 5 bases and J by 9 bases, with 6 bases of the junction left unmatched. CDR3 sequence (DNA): TGTGCCAGCAGTCCCGGACAGGGGGGACGCTACACCTTC. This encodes CASSPGQGGRYTF.

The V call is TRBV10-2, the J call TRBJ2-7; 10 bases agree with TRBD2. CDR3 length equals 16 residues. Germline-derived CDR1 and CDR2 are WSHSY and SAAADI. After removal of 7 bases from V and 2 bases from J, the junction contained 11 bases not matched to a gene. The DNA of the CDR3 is TGCGCCAGCACTATTAGCGGGGGGAACCAAGCCTACGAGCAGTACTTC. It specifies CASTISGGNQAYEQYF.

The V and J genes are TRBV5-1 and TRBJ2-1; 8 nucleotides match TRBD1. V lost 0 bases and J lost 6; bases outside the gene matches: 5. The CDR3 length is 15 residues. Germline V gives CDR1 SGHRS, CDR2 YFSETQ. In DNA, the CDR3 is TGCGCCAGCAGCTTGGTAGCCGGACAGGGCAATGAGCAGTTCTTC. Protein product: CASSLVAGQGNEQFF.

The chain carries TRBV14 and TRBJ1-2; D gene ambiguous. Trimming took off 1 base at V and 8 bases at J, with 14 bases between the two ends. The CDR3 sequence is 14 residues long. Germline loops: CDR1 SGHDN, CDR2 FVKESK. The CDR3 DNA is TGTGCCAGCAGCCAAGGTGGGGTTGGAGGAGGCTACACCTTC. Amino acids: CASSQGGVGGGYTF.

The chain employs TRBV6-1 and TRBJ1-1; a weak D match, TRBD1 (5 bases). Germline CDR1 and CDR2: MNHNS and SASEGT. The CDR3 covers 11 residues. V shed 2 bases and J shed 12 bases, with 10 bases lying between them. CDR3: CASSERGRTFF. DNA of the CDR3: TGTGCCAGCAGTGAACGGGGGAGGACTTTCTTT.

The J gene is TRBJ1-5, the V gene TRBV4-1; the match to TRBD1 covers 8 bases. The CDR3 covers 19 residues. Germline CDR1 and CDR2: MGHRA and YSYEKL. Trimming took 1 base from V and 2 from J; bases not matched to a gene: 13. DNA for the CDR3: TGCGCCAGCAGCCAAGTAGGACAGGGAAGAATTATGGGCAATCAGCCCCAGCATTTT. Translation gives CASSQVGQGRIMGNQPQHF.

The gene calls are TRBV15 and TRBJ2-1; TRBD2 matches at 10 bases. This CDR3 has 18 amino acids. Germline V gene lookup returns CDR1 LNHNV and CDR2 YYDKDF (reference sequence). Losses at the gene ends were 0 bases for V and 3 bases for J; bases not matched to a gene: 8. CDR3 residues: CATSRDRLIAGGYNEQFF. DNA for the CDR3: TGTGCCACCAGCAGAGATCGTCTGATAGCGGGGGGCTACAATGAGCAGTTCTTC.

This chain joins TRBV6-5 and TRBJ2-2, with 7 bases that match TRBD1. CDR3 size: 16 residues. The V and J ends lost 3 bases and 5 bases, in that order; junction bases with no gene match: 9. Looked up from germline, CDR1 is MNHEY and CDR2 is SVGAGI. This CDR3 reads CASSYSPTGLTGELFF. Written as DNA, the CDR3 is TGTGCCAGCAGTTATTCCCCGACAGGGTTAACCGGGGAGCTGTTTTTT.

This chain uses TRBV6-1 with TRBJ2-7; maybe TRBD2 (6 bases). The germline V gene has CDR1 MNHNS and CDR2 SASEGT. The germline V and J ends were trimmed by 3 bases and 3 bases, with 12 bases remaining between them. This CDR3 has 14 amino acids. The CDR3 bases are TGTGCCAGCAGTGATCAGGGACTCTACTACGAGCAGTACTTC. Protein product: CASSDQGLYYEQYF.

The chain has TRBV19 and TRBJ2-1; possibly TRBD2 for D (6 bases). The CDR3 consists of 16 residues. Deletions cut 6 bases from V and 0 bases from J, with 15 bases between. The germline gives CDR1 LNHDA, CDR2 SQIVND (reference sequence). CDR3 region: CASRVRAGGSYNEQFF. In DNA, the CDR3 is TGTGCCAGTAGGGTTAGAGCGGGCGGCTCCTACAATGAGCAGTTCTTC.

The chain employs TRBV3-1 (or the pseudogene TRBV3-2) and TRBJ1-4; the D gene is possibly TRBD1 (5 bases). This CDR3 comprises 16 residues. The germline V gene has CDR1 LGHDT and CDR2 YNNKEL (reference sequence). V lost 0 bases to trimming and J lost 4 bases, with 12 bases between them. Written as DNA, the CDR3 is TGTGCCAGCAGCCAAGATTTCGGGGGTGGTAATGAAAAACTGTTTTTT. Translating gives CASSQDFGGGNEKLFF.

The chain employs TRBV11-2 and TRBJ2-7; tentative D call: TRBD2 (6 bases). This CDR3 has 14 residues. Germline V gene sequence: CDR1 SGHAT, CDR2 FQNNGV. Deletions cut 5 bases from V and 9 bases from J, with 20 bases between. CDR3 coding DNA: TGTGCCAGCAGCCCCGGACGGAATAGGGACTTGCAGTACTTC. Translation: CASSPGRNRDLQYF.